The 23 T cell receptor beta chains given below trace back to one sample, sequenced in a study of T cell responses to AZD1222 COVID-19 vaccine. Data came from immunoSEQ multiplex PCR; TCRdb stores just in-frame clones and leaves some out. Of about 34,000 clones in the sample, approximately 80% were seen once. Sequenced material: peripheral blood, taken 28 days after the second AZD1222 dose. The receptors originated from an adult who received the AZD1222 COVID-19 vaccine.

The chain uses TRBV7-2 and TRBJ2-3, with 10 bases aligning to TRBD2. The germline V gene has CDR1 SGHTA and CDR2 FQGNSA. The CDR3 totals 15 residues. With 5 bases clipped from V and 1 base from J, the junction kept 3 bases outside the gene matches. The CDR3 bases are TGTGCCAGCAGCCTCGGGACTAGCGGCACAGATACGCAGTATTTT. Translating gives CASSLGTSGTDTQYF.

The chain joins TRBV6-6 to TRBJ2-7, with TRBD2 as a possible D gene (5 bases). V was shortened by 0 bases and J by 3 bases, with 12 bases between the two germline ends. CDR3 length: 15 amino acids. CDR1 MNHNY and CDR2 SVGAGI come from the germline V gene (reference sequence). The CDR3 reads CASSYSQDSSYEQYV. DNA for the CDR3: TGTGCCAGCAGTTACTCCCAGGACTCTAGCTACGAGCAGTACGTC.

V usage is TRBV6-6 and J usage is TRBJ2-5; D is unclear. CDR1 MNHNY and CDR2 SVGAGI come from the germline V gene (reference sequence). Trimming pared 8 bases from V and 4 bases from J, leaving 8 bases between. The CDR3 covers 11 residues. CDR3 in amino acids: CASEFSETQYF. CDR3 bases: TGTGCCAGCGAGTTTTCAGAGACCCAGTACTTC.

The rearrangement joins TRBV6-5 to TRBJ1-3; D remains unclear. The CDR3 spans 15 residues. From germline, CDR1 is MNHEY and CDR2 SVGAGI. V gave up 2 bases and J gave up 0 bases, with 8 bases separating them. This CDR3 is CASSYDGFSGNTIYF. The CDR3, as DNA: TGTGCCAGCAGTTACGACGGTTTCTCTGGAAACACCATATATTTT.

The rearrangement links TRBV4-3 to TRBJ2-1; TRBD2 might be the D (6 bases). The CDR3 runs 14 residues. The V gene's germline CDR1 is LGHNA and CDR2 YSLEER. The V end lost 3 bases, the J end lost 5 bases, and 11 bases lay between the germline ends. The CDR3 coding sequence is TGCGCCAGCAGCCATCCCGGGGGTAACAATGAGCAGTTCTTC. It yields the protein CASSHPGGNNEQFF.

By share, this clone counts as medium-sized. The V and J genes are TRBV7-6 and TRBJ2-7; D unresolved. This CDR3 spans 13 amino acids. V shed 6 bases and J shed 3 bases, with 12 bases lying between them. Germline CDR1 SGHVS, CDR2 FNYEAQ. CDR3 loop: CASSYGNYYEQYV. DNA of the CDR3: TGTGCCAGCAGTTATGGTAATTACTACGAGCAGTACGTC.

The chain recombines TRBV7-2 with TRBJ2-5; 11 bases match TRBD2. CDR1 and CDR2 from the germline V gene are SGHTA and FQGNSA. J lost 4 bases, V lost 5 bases, and 12 bases had no gene match. This CDR3 spans 17 amino acids. Here the CDR3 reads CASSILSGRAYSETQYF. The CDR3 DNA sequence: TGTGCCAGCAGCATCCTTAGCGGGAGGGCCTATTCAGAGACCCAGTACTTC. The whole variable domain, filled in from reference TRBV7-2 and TRBJ2-5, reads GAGVSQSPSNKVTEKGKDVELRCDPISGHTALYWYRQSLGQGLEFLIYFQGNSAPDKSGLPSDRFSAERTGGSVSTLTIQRTQQEDSAVYLCASSILSGRAYSETQYFGPGTRLLVL.

A few counts support this clone. The chain employs TRBV30 and TRBJ1-2; 7 bases agree with TRBD1. This CDR3 is built from 15 residues. After removal of 0 bases from V and 3 bases from J, the junction contained 7 bases not matched to a gene. Germline V gene data show CDR1 as GTSNPN and CDR2 as SVGIG (reference sequence). CDR3 DNA sequence: TGTGCCTGGAGTGTGGGGCAGGGGGGCTACTATGGCTACACCTTC. The encoded protein is CAWSVGQGGYYGYTF.

The rearrangement uses TRBV7-8 and TRBJ2-7, with TRBD1 matching over 7 bases. Germline assignment: CDR1 SGHVS and CDR2 FQNEAQ. Germline trimming cut 5 bases from V and 3 bases from J; bases unmatched to any gene: 7. CDR3 size: 14 residues. The CDR3: CASSLGTADYEQYF. CDR3 in DNA: TGTGCCAGCAGCCTCGGGACAGCCGACTACGAGCAGTACTTC.

J is TRBJ2-3 and V is TRBV24-1; possibly TRBD2 for D (5 bases). The CDR3 has 16 residues. The germline V and J ends were trimmed by 3 bases and 1 base, with 13 bases remaining between them. From germline, CDR1 is KGHDR and CDR2 SFDVKD. The CDR3 DNA sequence: TGTGCCACCAGTGATCCCGGACTGGGAGGCACAGATACGCAGTATTTT. As protein: CATSDPGLGGTDTQYF.

The rearrangement links TRBV18 to TRBJ2-6; 7 bases are shared with TRBD1. The CDR3 totals 14 residues. The V gene's germline CDR1 is KGHSH and CDR2 LQKENI. J was trimmed by 4 bases and V by 8 bases; bases with no gene match: 5. CDR3: CASHQGDGANVLTF. The CDR3, as DNA: TGTGCCAGCCACCAGGGGGACGGGGCCAACGTCCTGACTTTC. The variable domain in full, completed from reference TRBV18 and TRBJ2-6, reads NAGVMQNPRHLVRRRGQEARLRCSPMKGHSHVYWYRQLPEEGLKFMVYLQKENIIDESGMPKERFSAEFPKEGPSILRIQQVVRGDSAAYFCASHQGDGANVLTFGAGSRLTVL.

This clone was counted only a few times. The chain carries TRBV13 and TRBJ1-5, with TRBD1 identical over 8 bases. Trimming took 0 bases from V and 6 from J; bases not matched to a gene: 10. This CDR3 spans 17 amino acids. Germline CDR1 PRHDT, CDR2 FYEKMQ (reference sequence). This CDR3 reads CASSLGGLGQGVQPQHF. Here the CDR3 DNA reads TGTGCCAGCAGCTTAGGGGGACTAGGACAGGGAGTTCAGCCCCAGCATTTT. Together with reference TRBV13 and TRBJ1-5, the CDR3 gives the full variable domain: AAGVIQSPRHLIKEKRETATLKCYPIPRHDTVYWYQQGPGQDPQFLISFYEKMQSDKGSIPDRFSAQQFSDYHSELNMSSLELGDSALYFCASSLGGLGQGVQPQHFGDGTRLSIL.

The chain uses TRBV27 and TRBJ1-2; weak D call: TRBD1 (6 bases). Trimming shortened V by 6 bases and J by 5 bases, and 13 bases separated the two germline ends. The V gene's germline CDR1 is MNHEY and CDR2 SMNVEV (reference sequence). The CDR3 has 13 residues. The CDR3 loop is CASRKGGAYGYTF. The CDR3 bases are TGTGCCAGCAGGAAGGGGGGAGCTTATGGCTACACCTTC.

This rearrangement joins TRBV21-1 to TRBJ1-3; the D call in the table, TRBD1, was not verified against the DNA. TRBV21-1 is a pseudogene locus. This CDR3 spans 17 amino acids. The CDR3 loop is CASSPNGDRGSGNTIYF. In DNA, the CDR3 is TGTGCCAGCAGCCCAAATGGGGACAGGGGATCTGGAAACACCATATATTTT.

This rearrangement joins TRBV7-6 to TRBJ1-2; 9 bases match TRBD1. Germline V lookup: CDR1 SGHVS, CDR2 FNYEAQ. The CDR3 loop spans 15 amino acids. The V gene end was trimmed by 4 bases and the J gene end by 4 bases; junction bases not matched to a gene: 7. Here the CDR3 reads CASSSGQGPVYGYTF. CDR3 coding DNA: TGTGCCAGCAGCTCCGGACAGGGGCCGGTCTATGGCTACACCTTC.

This chain connects TRBV11-2 to TRBJ1-4, with D uncertain. CDR3 length equals 14 residues. Trimming pared 4 bases from V and 8 bases from J, leaving 14 bases between. Germline V CDR1 and CDR2: SGHAT, FQNNGV. Here the CDR3 DNA reads TGTGCCAGCAGCTCCCGCCCTATGAGCGAAAAACTGTTTTTT. Translating it yields CASSSRPMSEKLFF.

With regard to this clone: This CDR3 is also generated by other DNA sequences in the sample. This chain connects TRBV5-4 to TRBJ1-4; 8 bases fit TRBD1. CDR3 size: 14 residues. Germline assignment: CDR1 SGHNT and CDR2 YYREEE (reference sequence). The V gene end was trimmed by 1 base and the J gene end by 8 bases; junction bases not matched to a gene: 4. The CDR3: CASSLQGALEKLFF. CDR3 nucleotide sequence: TGTGCCAGCAGCTTGCAGGGGGCACTGGAAAAACTGTTTTTT.

This chain uses TRBV5-6 with TRBJ1-2; 7 bases are shared with TRBD1. Germline trimming cut 2 bases from V and 4 bases from J; bases unmatched to any gene: 8. This CDR3 region has 15 residues. Germline values: CDR1 SGHDT, CDR2 YYEEEE. CDR3 sequence reads: CASSFSRGLFYGYTF. In DNA form, the CDR3 reads TGTGCCAGCAGCTTCTCGAGGGGGCTGTTCTATGGCTACACCTTC.

The chain carries TRBV19 and TRBJ1-1, with D unclear. Germline V gene sequence: CDR1 LNHDA, CDR2 SQIVND (reference sequence). Trimming left V 3 bases short and J 1 base short, with 6 bases between. The CDR3 has 13 amino acids. CDR3 nucleotide sequence: TGTGCCAGTAGTATCAACAAGAACACTGAAGCTTTCTTT. It codes for CASSINKNTEAFF.

The genes are TRBV18 and TRBJ1-6; TRBD1 is a possible D gene (5 bases). This CDR3 is 15 amino acids long. Germline-derived CDR1 and CDR2 are KGHSH and LQKENI. The V and J ends lost 2 bases and 8 bases respectively, with 13 bases between them. This CDR3 is CASSPSSGNYSPLHF. The CDR3 coding sequence is TGTGCCAGCTCACCAAGTTCAGGGAACTATTCACCCCTCCACTTT.

The rearrangement uses TRBV7-2 and TRBJ2-5, with TRBD2 matching 8 bases. The CDR3 is 16 amino acids. Trimming cost V 5 bases and J 5 bases; bases outside gene matches: 13. From germline, CDR1 is SGHTA and CDR2 FQGNSA. CDR3 in amino acids: CASSPIGSSGKETQYF. The CDR3 bases are TGTGCCAGCAGCCCAATAGGGAGTAGCGGGAAGGAGACCCAGTACTTC.

The V and J genes are TRBV10-3 and TRBJ1-6, with unresolved D. The CDR3 loop spans 14 amino acids. Germline CDR1 and CDR2: ENHRY and SYGVKD. Trimming removed 2 bases at V and 5 bases at J, with 7 bases between. DNA for the CDR3: TGTGCCATCAGTGAGGTAGGGAATAATTCACCCCTCCACTTT. Translation gives CAISEVGNNSPLHF.

The chain employs TRBV11-2 and TRBJ1-2; no clear D gene. This CDR3 has 12 residues. The germline V gene encodes CDR1 SGHAT and CDR2 FQNNGV. V was cut by 7 bases and J by 9 bases, with 15 bases left in between. CDR3 DNA sequence: TGTGCCAGCAACAATCCCCCCGGGAGCTACACCTTC. Its translation is CASNNPPGSYTF.